A selection of T cell receptor beta chains follows, all from one sample in a study of blood T cells in healthy people across ages. TCRdb processed the 5' RACE reads anew with MiXCR; each CDR3 protein has one entry. The sample has 1.2 million to 1.5 million distinct CDR3 sequences, roughly 64% seen once. Sequenced material: blood. These receptor sequences come from a man in his late teens or twenties in good health. CDR3s include the opening cysteine and the closing phenylalanine or tryptophan. D genes are given only for firm matches. Not every row has a clone size; where given, it reads once, few, many or a size class.

V gene	D gene	J gene	clone size	CDR3 protein	CDR3 DNA
TRBV13	-	TRBJ2-1	-	CASSLGAGTNNEQFF	TGTGCCAGCAGCTTAGGAGCGGGTACTAACAATGAGCAGTTCTTC
TRBV5-6	-	TRBJ2-7	-	CASSSTTDYEQYF	TGTGCCAGCAGCTCCACGACAGACTACGAGCAGTACTTC
TRBV18	-	TRBJ2-3	once	CASSIANTDTQYF	TGTGCCAGCTCAATAGCTAACACAGATACGCAGTATTTT
TRBV7-2	-	TRBJ1-5	-	CASSLFLSTGGQPQHF	TGTGCCAGCAGCTTATTCTTATCGACAGGAGGGCAGCCCCAGCATTTT
TRBV20-1	-	TRBJ2-7	-	CSARDGGFPYEQYF	TGCAGTGCTAGAGATGGGGGTTTCCCCTACGAGCAGTACTTC
TRBV7-7	-	TRBJ2-7	-	CASSPEGISEQYF	TGTGCCAGCAGCCCCGAAGGAATCTCCGAGCAGTACTTC
TRBV29-1	-	TRBJ1-4	-	CSVEDLGLETNEKLFF	TGCAGCGTTGAAGATCTAGGGCTGGAGACTAATGAAAAACTGTTTTTT
TRBV6-2/TRBV6-3	-	TRBJ2-7	few	CASSPVTSYEQYF	TGTGCCAGCAGTCCGGTTACATCGTACGAGCAGTACTTC
TRBV7-8	TRBD1	TRBJ1-5	-	CASSQQGAWQPQHF	TGTGCCAGCAGCCAACAGGGGGCTTGGCAGCCCCAGCATTTT
TRBV30	-	TRBJ2-7	-	CAYGTTYEQYF	TGTGCCTACGGGACGACCTACGAGCAGTACTTC
TRBV24-1	-	TRBJ2-2	-	CATSAGGGLGAGELFF	TGTGCCACCAGTGCCGGCGGGGGCCTAGGGGCCGGGGAGCTGTTTTTT
TRBV5-1	-	TRBJ1-1	-	CASRNLQFLNTEAFF	TGCGCCAGCCGTAACCTCCAATTCCTGAACACTGAAGCTTTCTTT
TRBV28	-	TRBJ1-3	-	CASTPGKSSGNTIYF	TGTGCCAGCACCCCTGGGAAGAGCTCTGGAAACACCATATATTTT
TRBV20-1	TRBD2	TRBJ2-1	-	CSATREAPYNEQFF	TGCAGTGCTACCCGGGAGGCCCCTTACAATGAGCAGTTCTTC
TRBV28	-	TRBJ2-7	few	CASSLWGVQYF	TGTGCCAGCAGTTTATGGGGGGTGCAGTACTTC
TRBV20-1	TRBD2	TRBJ2-3	-	CSSSAGGTDTQYF	TGCAGCAGTTCTGCGGGAGGCACAGATACGCAGTATTTT
TRBV4-1	-	TRBJ2-3	few	CASSQREMWKQYF	TGCGCCAGCAGCCAAAGGGAAATGTGGAAGCAGTATTTT
TRBV29-1	TRBD1	TRBJ2-5	-	CSVEIRGRQETQYF	TGCAGCGTTGAAATCAGGGGGCGACAAGAGACCCAGTACTTC
TRBV9	TRBD1	TRBJ2-7	few	CASSTLQGDYEQYF	TGTGCCAGCAGCACACTACAGGGGGACTACGAGCAGTACTTC
TRBV6-5	-	TRBJ2-1	-	CASSYDSGTNEQFF	TGTGCCAGCAGTTACGACTCCGGGACCAATGAGCAGTTCTTC
TRBV5-4	TRBD1	TRBJ2-7	-	CASSAGQDSSYEQYF	TGTGCCAGCAGCGCGGGACAGGACTCCTCCTACGAGCAGTACTTC